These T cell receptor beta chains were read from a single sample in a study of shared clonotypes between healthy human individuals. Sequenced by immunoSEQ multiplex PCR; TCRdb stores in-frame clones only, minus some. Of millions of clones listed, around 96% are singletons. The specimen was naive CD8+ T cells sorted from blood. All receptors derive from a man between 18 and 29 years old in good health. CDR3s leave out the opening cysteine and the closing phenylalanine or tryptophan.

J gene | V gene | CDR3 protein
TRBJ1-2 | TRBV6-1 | ASSEDGVYGYT
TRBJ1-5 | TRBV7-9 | ASSDGLYSNQPQH
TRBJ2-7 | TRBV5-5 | ASSPLYEQY
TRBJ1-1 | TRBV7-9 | ASSGSGPPTEAF
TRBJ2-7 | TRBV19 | ASSWTSGSYEQY
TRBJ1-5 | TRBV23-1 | ARRGRADQPQH
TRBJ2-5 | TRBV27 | ASSFLPTRVAGEAQAQY
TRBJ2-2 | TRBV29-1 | SVEDRDGGELF
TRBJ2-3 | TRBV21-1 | ASSPTLTGSSTDTQY
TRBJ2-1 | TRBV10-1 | ASSLSGSGYNEQF
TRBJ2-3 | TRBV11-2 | ASRRTGTSGESTDTQY
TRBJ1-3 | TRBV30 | AFDPSGGNTIY
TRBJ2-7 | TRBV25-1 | ASSPWDFEEQY
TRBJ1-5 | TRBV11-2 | ASSLGVPGGGNQPQH
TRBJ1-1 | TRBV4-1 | ASSPRVPGQGATEAF
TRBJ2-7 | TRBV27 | ASSLGATYEQY
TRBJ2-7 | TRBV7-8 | ASSRTGTGYESYEQY
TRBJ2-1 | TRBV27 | ASSLLGGDEQF
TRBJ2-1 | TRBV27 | ASSSPMGEWL
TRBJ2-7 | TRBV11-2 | ASSPAPGAYEQY
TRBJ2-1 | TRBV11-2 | ASSLGWTSGIYGYNEQF
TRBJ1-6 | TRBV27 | ASSSSTGTDSPLH
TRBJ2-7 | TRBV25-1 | ASEWGYEQY
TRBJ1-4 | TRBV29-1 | SVGGEKLF